The T cell receptor beta chain under discussion was sequenced for a study of T-cell memory formation after mild COVID-19. The overall study: TCR clusters showed largely donor specificity.

This CDR3 comprises 13 residues. V was cut by 6 bases and J by 5 bases, with 13 bases left in between. From germline, CDR1 is LNHDA and CDR2 SQIVND (reference sequence). Using its own MiXCR run on the 5' RACE reads, TCRdb lists one record per CDR3 protein. The data show about 610,000 distinct CDR3 sequences, 15% to 20% seen once. Sequenced material: PBMCs or a T cell subset sorted from them (not recorded which). V is TRBV19 and J is TRBJ1-1; TRBD1 might be the D (6 bases). The source of this sequence is an adult woman who had mild COVID-19 (a few samples of this study predate the infection). Cell type and time point are not known. The CDR3 loop reads CASSWTATTEAFF. The CDR3 nucleotides read TGTGCCAGTAGCTGGACAGCGACGACTGAAGCTTTCTTT.